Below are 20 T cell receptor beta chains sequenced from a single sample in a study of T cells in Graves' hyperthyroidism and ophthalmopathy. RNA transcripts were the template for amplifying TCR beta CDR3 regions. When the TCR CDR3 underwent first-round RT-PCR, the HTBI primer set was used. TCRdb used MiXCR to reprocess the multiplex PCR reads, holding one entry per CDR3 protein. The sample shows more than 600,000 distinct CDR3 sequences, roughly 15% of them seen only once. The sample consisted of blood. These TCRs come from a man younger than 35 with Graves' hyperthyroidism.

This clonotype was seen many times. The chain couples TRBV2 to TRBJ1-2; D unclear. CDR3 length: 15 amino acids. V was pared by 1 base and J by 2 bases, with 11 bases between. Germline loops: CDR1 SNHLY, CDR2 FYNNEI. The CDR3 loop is CASSEDRRPNYGYTF. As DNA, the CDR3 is TGTGCCAGCAGTGAAGATAGGCGGCCAAACTATGGCTACACCTTC. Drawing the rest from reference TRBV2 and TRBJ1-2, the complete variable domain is EPEVTQTPSHQVTQMGQEVILRCVPISNHLYFYWYRQILGQKVEFLVSFYNNEISEKSEIFDDQFSVERPDGSNFTLKIRSTKLEDSAMYFCASSEDRRPNYGYTFGSGTRLTVV.

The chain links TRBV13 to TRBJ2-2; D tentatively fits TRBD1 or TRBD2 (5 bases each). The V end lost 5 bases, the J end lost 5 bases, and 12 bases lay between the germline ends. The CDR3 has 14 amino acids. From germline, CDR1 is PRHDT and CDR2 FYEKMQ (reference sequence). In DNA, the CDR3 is TGTGCCAGCAGCCGAGGGACCGCAACCGGGGAGCTGTTTTTT. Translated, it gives CASSRGTATGELFF.

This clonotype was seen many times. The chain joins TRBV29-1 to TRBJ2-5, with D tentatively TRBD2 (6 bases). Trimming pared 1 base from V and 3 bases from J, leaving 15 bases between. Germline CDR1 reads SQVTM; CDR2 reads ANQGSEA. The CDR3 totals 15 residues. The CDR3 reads CSVEGERGGEETQYF. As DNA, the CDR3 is TGCAGCGTTGAAGGAGAGAGGGGCGGGGAAGAGACCCAGTACTTC.

CDR3 in amino acids: CASSLHGGSPLHF. The CDR3 DNA is TGTGCCAGCAGCTTGCACGGGGGGTCACCCCTCCACTTT. This chain connects TRBV13 to TRBJ1-6; weak D call: TRBD1 (5 bases). Germline CDR1 and CDR2: PRHDT and FYEKMQ (reference sequence). The V and J ends lost 3 bases and 10 bases respectively, with 10 bases between them. This CDR3 has 13 residues.

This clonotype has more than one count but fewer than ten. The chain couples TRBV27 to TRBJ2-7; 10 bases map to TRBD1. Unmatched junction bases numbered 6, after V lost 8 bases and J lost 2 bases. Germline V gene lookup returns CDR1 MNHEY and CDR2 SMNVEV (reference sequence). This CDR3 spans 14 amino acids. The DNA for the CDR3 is TGTGCCAGCGGGGACAGGGGACGGACCTACGAGCAGTACTTC. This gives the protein CASGDRGRTYEQYF.

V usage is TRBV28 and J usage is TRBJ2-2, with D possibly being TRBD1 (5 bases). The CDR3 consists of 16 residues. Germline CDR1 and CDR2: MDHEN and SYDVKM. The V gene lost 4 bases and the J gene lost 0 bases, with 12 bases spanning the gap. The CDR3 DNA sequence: TGTGCCAGCAGTTCCCTGACAGAGACGAACACCGGGGAGCTGTTTTTT. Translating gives CASSSLTETNTGELFF.

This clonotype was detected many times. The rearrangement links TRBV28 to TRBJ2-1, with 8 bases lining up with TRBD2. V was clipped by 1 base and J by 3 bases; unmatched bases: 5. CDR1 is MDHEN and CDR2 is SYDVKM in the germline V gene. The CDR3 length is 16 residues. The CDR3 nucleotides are TGTGCCAGCAGTTTATCCGGGAGGGCCTTCTACAATGAGCAGTTCTTC. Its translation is CASSLSGRAFYNEQFF. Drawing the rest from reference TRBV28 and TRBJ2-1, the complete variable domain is DVKVTQSSRYLVKRTGEKVFLECVQDMDHENMFWYRQDPGLGLRLIYFSYDVKMKEKGDIPEGYSVSREKKERFSLILESASTNQTSMYLCASSLSGRAFYNEQFFGPGTRLTVL.

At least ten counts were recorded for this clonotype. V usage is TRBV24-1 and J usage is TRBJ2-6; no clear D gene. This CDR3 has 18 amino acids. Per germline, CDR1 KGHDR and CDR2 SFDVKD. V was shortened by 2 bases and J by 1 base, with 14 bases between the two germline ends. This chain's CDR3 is CATSDSKAAYSGANVLTF. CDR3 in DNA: TGTGCCACCAGTGATTCAAAGGCGGCATATTCTGGGGCCAACGTCCTGACTTTC.

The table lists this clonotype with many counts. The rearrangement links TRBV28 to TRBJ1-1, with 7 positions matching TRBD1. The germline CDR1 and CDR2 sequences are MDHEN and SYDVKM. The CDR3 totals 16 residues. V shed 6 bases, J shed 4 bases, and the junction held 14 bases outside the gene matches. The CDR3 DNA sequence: TGTGCCAGCAGCCCCGCGGTACAGGGGTCGAGCACTGAAGCTTTCTTT. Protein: CASSPAVQGSSTEAFF. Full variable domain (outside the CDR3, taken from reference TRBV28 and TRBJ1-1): DVKVTQSSRYLVKRTGEKVFLECVQDMDHENMFWYRQDPGLGLRLIYFSYDVKMKEKGDIPEGYSVSREKKERFSLILESASTNQTSMYLCASSPAVQGSSTEAFFGQGTRLTVV.

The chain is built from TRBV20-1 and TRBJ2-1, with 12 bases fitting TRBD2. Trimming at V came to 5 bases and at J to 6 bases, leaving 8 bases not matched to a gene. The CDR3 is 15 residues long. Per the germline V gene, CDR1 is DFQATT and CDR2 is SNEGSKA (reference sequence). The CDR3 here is CSAVGLAGRFNEQFF. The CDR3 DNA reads TGCAGTGCTGTAGGACTAGCGGGAAGGTTCAATGAGCAGTTCTTC.

CDR3 sequence reads: CASSYSWGNEKLFF. The CDR3 DNA is TGTGCCAGCAGTTACTCTTGGGGGAATGAAAAACTGTTTTTT. The genes are TRBV6-5 and TRBJ1-4, with D possibly TRBD1 on 5 matching bases. This CDR3 has 14 amino acids. V was clipped by 0 bases and J by 5 bases, with 7 bases between them. Germline assignment: CDR1 MNHEY and CDR2 SVGAGI.

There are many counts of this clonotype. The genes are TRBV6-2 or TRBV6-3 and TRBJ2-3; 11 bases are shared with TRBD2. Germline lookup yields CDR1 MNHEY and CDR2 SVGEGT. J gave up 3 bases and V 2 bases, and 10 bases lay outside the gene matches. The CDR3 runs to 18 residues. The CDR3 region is CASSYGMESSGRTDTQYF. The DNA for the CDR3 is TGTGCCAGCAGTTACGGAATGGAGTCTAGCGGGAGGACAGATACGCAGTATTTT.

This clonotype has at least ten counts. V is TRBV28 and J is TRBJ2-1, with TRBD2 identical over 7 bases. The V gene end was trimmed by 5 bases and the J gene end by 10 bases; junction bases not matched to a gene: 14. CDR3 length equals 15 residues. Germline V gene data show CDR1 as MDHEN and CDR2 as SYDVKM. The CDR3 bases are TGTGCCAGCAGTCCGTTCCCGCGGGAGCTAGGCGAGCAGTTCTTC. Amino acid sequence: CASSPFPRELGEQFF.

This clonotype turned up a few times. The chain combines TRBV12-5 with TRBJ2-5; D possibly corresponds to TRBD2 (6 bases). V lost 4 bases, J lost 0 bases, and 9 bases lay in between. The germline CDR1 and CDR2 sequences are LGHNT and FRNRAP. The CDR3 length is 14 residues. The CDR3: CASGYGTYQETQYF. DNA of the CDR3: TGTGCTAGTGGTTATGGGACTTACCAAGAGACCCAGTACTTC.

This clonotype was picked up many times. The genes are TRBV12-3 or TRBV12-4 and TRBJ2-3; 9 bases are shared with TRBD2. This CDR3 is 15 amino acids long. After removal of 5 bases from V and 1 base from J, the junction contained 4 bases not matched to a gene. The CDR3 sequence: CASSQEREGTDTQYF. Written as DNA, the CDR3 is TGTGCCAGCAGTCAAGAGCGGGAGGGCACAGATACGCAGTATTTT.

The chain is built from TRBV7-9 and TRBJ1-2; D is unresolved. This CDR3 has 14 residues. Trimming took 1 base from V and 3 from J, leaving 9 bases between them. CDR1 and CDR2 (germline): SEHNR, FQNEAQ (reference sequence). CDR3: CASSLEAGYYGYTF. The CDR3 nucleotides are TGTGCCAGCAGCTTAGAGGCAGGATACTATGGCTACACCTTC.

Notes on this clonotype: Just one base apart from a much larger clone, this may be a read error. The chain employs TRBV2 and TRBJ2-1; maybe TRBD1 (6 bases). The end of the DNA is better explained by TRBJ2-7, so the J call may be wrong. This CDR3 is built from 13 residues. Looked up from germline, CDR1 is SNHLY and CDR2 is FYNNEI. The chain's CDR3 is CASNQGSYNEQYF. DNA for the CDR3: TGTGCCAGCAACCAGGGGTCCTACAATGAGCAGTACTTC.

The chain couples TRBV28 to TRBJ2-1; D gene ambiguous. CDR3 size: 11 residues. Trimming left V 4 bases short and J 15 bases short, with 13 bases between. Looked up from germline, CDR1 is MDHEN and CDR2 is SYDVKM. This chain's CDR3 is CASSSGSRVFF. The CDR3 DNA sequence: TGTGCCAGCAGTTCTGGATCCCGAGTGTTCTTC.

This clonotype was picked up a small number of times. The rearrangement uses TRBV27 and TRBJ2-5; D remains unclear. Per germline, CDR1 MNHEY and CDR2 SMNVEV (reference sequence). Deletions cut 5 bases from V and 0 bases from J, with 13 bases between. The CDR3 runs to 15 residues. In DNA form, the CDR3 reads TGTGCCAGCAGTCCCGGAACAGACAACCAAGAGACCCAGTACTTC. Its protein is CASSPGTDNQETQYF.

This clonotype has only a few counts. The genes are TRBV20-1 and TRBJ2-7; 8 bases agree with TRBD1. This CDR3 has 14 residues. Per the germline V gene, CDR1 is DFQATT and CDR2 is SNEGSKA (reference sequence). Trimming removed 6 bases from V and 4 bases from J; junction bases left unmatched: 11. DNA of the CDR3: TGCAGTGCCGAGCCGAGGACAGGGCGATACGAGCAGTACTTC. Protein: CSAEPRTGRYEQYF.